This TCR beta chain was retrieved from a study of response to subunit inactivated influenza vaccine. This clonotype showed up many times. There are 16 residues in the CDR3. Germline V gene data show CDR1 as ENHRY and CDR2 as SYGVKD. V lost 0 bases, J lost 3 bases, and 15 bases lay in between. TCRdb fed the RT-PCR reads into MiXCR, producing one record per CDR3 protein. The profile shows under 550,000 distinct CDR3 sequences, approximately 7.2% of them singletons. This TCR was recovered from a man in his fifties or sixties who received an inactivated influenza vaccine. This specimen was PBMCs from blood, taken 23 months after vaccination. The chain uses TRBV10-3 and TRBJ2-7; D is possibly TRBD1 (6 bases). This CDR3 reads CAISESGATGIYEQYF. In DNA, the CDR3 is TGTGCCATCAGTGAGTCGGGCGCCACAGGGATCTACGAGCAGTACTTC.